Reported below is one TCR beta chain. The data originate from a study of blood T cell repertoires in COVID-19. In the study overall: Acute-phase and convalescent COVID-19 samples originated in the United States, Italy and Spain. Sources were T cells, B-cell-depleted T cells, or PBMCs; the material itself was cDNA or gDNA.

Original handling: Amplified reference gene primers provided the basis for estimating nucleated cell counts. Produced via immunoSEQ multiplex PCR; TCRdb's table is partial and in-frame only. V, J and clone size are taken as reported in that table, and D and trimming were inferred from the DNA itself. The sample yields over 300,000 clones, around 92% seen once. CDR1 is SGHTA and CDR2 is FQGTGA in the germline V gene. V was pared by 3 bases and J by 2 bases, with 11 bases between. The CDR3 runs to 14 residues. The source of this sequence is a man aged 18 to 29 who had recovered from COVID-19. J is TRBJ2-7 and V is TRBV7-3; TRBD1 is a possible D gene (5 bases). The sequenced material came from peripheral blood. The CDR3 DNA reads TGTGCCAGCAGCTTGGGGCAGGCTCCCTACGAGCAGTACTTC. It is translated as CASSLGQAPYEQYF.